This TCR beta chain was found in a study of patients and donors after allogeneic stem cell transplantation. The ends lost 7 bases at V and 2 bases at J; junction bases unmatched: 3. This CDR3 contains 14 residues. Germline assignment: CDR1 MNHEY and CDR2 SMNVEV (reference sequence). TCRdb itself ran the RT-PCR reads through MiXCR, one entry per CDR3 protein. The data contain 200,000 to 250,000 distinct CDR3 sequences, 13% to 15% of them singletons. The chain couples TRBV27 to TRBJ1-5, with TRBD1 matching over 9 bases. The sample was blood, either unsorted or a sorted T cell fraction (not recorded which). The clonotype originates from a human donor who was either an allogeneic HSCT recipient or a stem cell or donor lymphocyte infusion donor (not recorded which). It is not recorded whose cells these are; they may come from a transplant donor. The CDR3 DNA reads TGTGCCAGCAAAAGGACAGGGGGCAATCAGCCCCAGCATTTT. Translation gives CASKRTGGNQPQHF.